Reported below is one T cell receptor (beta chain). Its matching antigen is unknown. This sample was included in a study of Ad26.COV2.S vaccination and SARS-CoV-2 variants. Study details: The Ad26.COV2.S arm of the COV1001 trial was where the donor was placed. The vaccine Ad26.COV2.S was put into the muscle once, or twice with 56 days between.

Treatment denoted: 15 to 20 received Ad26.COV2.S at low or high dose, single or two shots; about 5 received placebo; per-sample allocation not given. Each sample was drawn 63 days after the first injection (of vaccine or placebo). Its platform was an Ad26 vector, and its expressed antigen was Wuhan-strain SARS-CoV-2 spike. Germline lookup yields CDR1 PRHDT and CDR2 FYEKMQ (reference sequence). V shed 3 bases and J shed 5 bases, with 7 bases lying between them. There are 13 residues in the CDR3. The data were produced by immunoSEQ multiplex PCR, yet TCRdb's version contains in-frame clones alone and is incomplete. The data contain approximately 420,000 clones, approximately 90% of them singletons. General study findings and limits: Total T cell responses may have been underestimated by the TCR breadth and depth analyses.

Sequencing used peripheral blood, obtained in a trial of Ad26.COV2.S vaccine versus placebo. The chain recombines TRBV13 with TRBJ2-2; D possibly corresponds to TRBD2 (5 bases). The clonotype was recovered from a person between 18 and 60 years old who received the Ad26.COV2.S COVID-19 vaccine or a placebo. The CDR3 DNA follows: TGTGCCAGCAGCTTGAGAGGGACCGGGGAGCTGTTTTTT. It codes for CASSLRGTGELFF.